This T cell receptor (beta chain) was sequenced during a study of shared clonotypes between healthy human individuals. CD45RO-negative CD8 cells positively selected for CCR7 made up the naive population, which excluded terminally differentiated effector memory CD45RA+ cells. Using immunoSEQ multiplex PCR, the repertoire was profiled, and TCRdb retains in-frame clones only, with some absent. The sample contains around 2,000,000 clones, about 93% of which appear only once. This clone was counted a single time. Germline lookup yields CDR1 LNHDA and CDR2 SQIVND (reference sequence). The CDR3 spans 12 residues. The germline V and J ends were trimmed by 4 bases and 4 bases, with 4 bases remaining between them.

What was sequenced was naive CD8+ T cells from PBMCs. The clonotype was recovered from a young man in good health. Some clones in this sample may be carry-over from other donors' samples. V and J are TRBV19 and TRBJ2-2, with D unclear. CDR3 in DNA: TGTGCCAGTAGTAGCATCACCGGGGAGCTGTTTTTT. Its translation: CASSSITGELFF.